A selection of T cell receptor beta chains follows, all from one sample in a study of CD8 T cell repertoires and HIV-1 epitope variants. Assay used: immunoSEQ multiplex PCR; TCRdb lists only in-frame clones, some missing. In the table there are 95,000 or so clones, roughly four fifths of which are singletons. The sample taken for sequencing was uncultured baseline CD8+ T cells from peripheral blood mononuclear cells (PBMCs). The receptors here all came from a male donor with HIV. CDR3s include the opening cysteine and the closing phenylalanine or tryptophan. Fields, in order: J gene, D gene, clone size, V gene, CDR3 protein, CDR3 DNA. The D gene is left open where the match is weak. Clone size is shown for a subset of rows, as once, few, many or a class of expanded clone.

TRBJ1-2	TRBD1	.	TRBV15	CATSARQGNYGYTF	TGTGCCACCAGCGCCCGACAGGGCAACTATGGCTACACCTTC
TRBJ1-6	.	few	TRBV4-3	CASSQSKGGSSPLHF	TGCGCCAGCAGCCAAAGTAAGGGGGGAAGTTCACCCCTCCACTTT
TRBJ2-3	TRBD2	.	TRBV27	CASRAQRGGTDTQYF	TGTGCCAGCAGAGCCCAGCGGGGGGGCACAGATACGCAGTATTTT
TRBJ1-3	TRBD1	.	TRBV5-6	CASSLTGDGNTIYF	TGTGCCAGCAGCCTTACAGGGGATGGAAACACCATATATTTT
TRBJ2-7	.	.	TRBV14	CASSPSLGGEQYF	TGTGCCAGCAGCCCAAGCCTAGGTGGCGAGCAGTACTTC
TRBJ1-4	.	few	TRBV19	CASSIPGNDEKLFF	TGTGCCAGTAGTATTCCGGGAAACGATGAAAAACTGTTTTTT
TRBJ2-2	.	.	TRBV18	CASSPGDGITGELFF	TGTGCCAGCTCACCGGGGGACGGAATCACCGGGGAGCTGTTTTTT
TRBJ2-1	.	many	TRBV28	CASSGDRLNEQFF	TGTGCCAGCAGTGGGGACCGACTCAATGAGCAGTTCTTC
TRBJ2-2	.	.	TRBV4-3	CASSLEIGGTGELFF	TGCGCCAGCAGCCTAGAAATAGGGGGGACCGGGGAGCTGTTTTTT
TRBJ2-7	.	.	TRBV6-5	CASSPTDYEQYF	TGTGCCAGCAGTCCGACTGATTACGAGCAGTACTTC
TRBJ2-7	TRBD2	.	TRBV30	CAWSAGTTFSYEQYF	TGTGCCTGGAGCGCCGGGACTACCTTCTCCTACGAGCAGTACTTC
TRBJ2-5	TRBD1	.	TRBV6-1	CASSVDRAVKETQYF	TGTGCCAGCAGTGTAGACAGGGCCGTAAAAGAGACCCAGTACTTC
TRBJ1-2	.	few	TRBV4-1	CASSQVLGNYGYTF	TGCGCCAGCAGCCAAGTTCTGGGAAACTATGGCTACACCTTC
TRBJ2-7	.	.	TRBV19	CATDGPAYEQYF	TGTGCCACTGATGGGCCAGCCTACGAGCAGTACTTC
TRBJ1-2	.	.	TRBV4-2	CASSQPPQGYGYTF	TGTGCCAGCAGCCAACCCCCTCAGGGCTATGGCTACACCTTC
TRBJ1-1	TRBD1	.	TRBV29-1	CSVRGQGSPGTEAFF	TGCAGCGTTAGGGGACAGGGGTCGCCTGGGACTGAAGCTTTCTTT
TRBJ2-7	.	.	TRBV10-1	CASSEICPYEQYF	TGCGCCAGCAGCGAGATATGCCCTTACGAGCAGTACTTC